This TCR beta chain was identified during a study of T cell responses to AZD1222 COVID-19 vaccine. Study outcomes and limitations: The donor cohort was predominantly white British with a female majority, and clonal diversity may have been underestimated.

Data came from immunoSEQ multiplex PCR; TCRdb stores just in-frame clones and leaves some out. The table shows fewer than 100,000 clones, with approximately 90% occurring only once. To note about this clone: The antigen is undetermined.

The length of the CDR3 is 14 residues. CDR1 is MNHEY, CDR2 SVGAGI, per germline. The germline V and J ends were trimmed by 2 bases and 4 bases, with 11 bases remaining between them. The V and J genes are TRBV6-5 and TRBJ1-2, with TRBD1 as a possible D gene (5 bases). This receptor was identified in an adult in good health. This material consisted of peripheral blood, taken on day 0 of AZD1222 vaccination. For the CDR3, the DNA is TGTGCCAGCAGTTACGGCCGGGGGGGCTATGGCTACACCTTC. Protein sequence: CASSYGRGGYGYTF.